The 7 T cell receptor beta chains listed next were all sequenced from one sample in a study of T cells after somatic rescue of genetic block. The data were produced by immunoSEQ multiplex PCR, yet TCRdb's version contains in-frame clones alone and is incomplete. The sample has some 13,000 clones, 65% to 85% seen once. Sequencing was carried out using peripheral blood mononuclear cells (PBMCs). These receptors originate from a boy aged 10-17 years.

V usage is TRBV5-1 and J usage is TRBJ2-2; TRBD2 agrees at 11 bases. J lost 5 bases, V lost 2 bases, and 8 bases had no gene match. This CDR3 has 17 amino acids. CDR1 SGHRS and CDR2 YFSETQ come from the germline V gene. The CDR3 loop reads CASSLRLAGGSTGELFF. CDR3 DNA: TGCGCCAGCAGCTTAAGGCTAGCGGGGGGTTCGACCGGGGAGCTGTTTTTT.

The genes are TRBV9 and TRBJ1-6; 7 bases match TRBD1. Germline trimming cut 4 bases from V and 7 bases from J; bases unmatched to any gene: 2. Germline V gives CDR1 SGDLS, CDR2 YYNGEE. This CDR3 is 13 amino acids long. CDR3 DNA sequence: TGTGCCAGCAGCCCAGGGGGGAATTCACCCCTCCACTTT. This translates into CASSPGGNSPLHF.

V usage is TRBV2 and J usage is TRBJ1-6; 8 bases are a match to TRBD1. The trim removed 7 bases at V and 5 bases at J, leaving 4 bases unmatched. Germline CDR1 is SNHLY and CDR2 is FYNNEI. This CDR3 spans 14 amino acids. CDR3 loop: CASTRQGNNSPLHF. The CDR3 DNA reads TGTGCCAGCACCCGACAGGGGAATAATTCACCCCTCCACTTT.

This CDR3 is CASGRASFSNYGYTF. CDR3 sequence (DNA): TGTGCCAGCGGCCGAGCCTCGTTCTCTAACTATGGCTACACCTTC. This sequence joins TRBV27 and TRBJ1-2; D unclear. V lost 8 bases and J lost 0, with 16 bases in between. CDR1 is MNHEY, CDR2 SMNVEV, per germline (reference sequence). The CDR3 has 15 residues.

The gene calls are TRBV29-1 and TRBJ1-1, with 9 bases identical to TRBD1. CDR1 SQVTM and CDR2 ANQGSEA come from the germline V gene. The CDR3 is 13 amino acids. The CDR3 loop reads CRVSGTGSTEAFF. Written as DNA, the CDR3 is TGCAGAGTGTCCGGGACAGGGAGCACTGAAGCTTTCTTT.

This chain joins TRBV28 and TRBJ1-4; D remains ambiguous. Per germline, CDR1 MDHEN and CDR2 SYDVKM. The CDR3 runs to 14 residues. Trimming shortened V by 2 bases and J by 8 bases, and 12 bases separated the two germline ends. This CDR3 is CASSLKGLREKLFF. The CDR3 DNA reads TGTGCCAGCAGTTTAAAGGGTCTAAGGGAAAAACTGTTTTTT.

The V call is TRBV6-6, the J call TRBJ2-7; TRBD1 is a possible D gene (6 bases). The CDR3 covers 13 residues. From germline, CDR1 is MNHNY and CDR2 SVGAGI (reference sequence). Trimming left V 5 bases short and J 0 bases short, with 8 bases between. The CDR3 DNA follows: TGTGCCAGCAGTAACAGGGTCTCCTACGAGCAGTACTTC. Its protein is CASSNRVSYEQYF.